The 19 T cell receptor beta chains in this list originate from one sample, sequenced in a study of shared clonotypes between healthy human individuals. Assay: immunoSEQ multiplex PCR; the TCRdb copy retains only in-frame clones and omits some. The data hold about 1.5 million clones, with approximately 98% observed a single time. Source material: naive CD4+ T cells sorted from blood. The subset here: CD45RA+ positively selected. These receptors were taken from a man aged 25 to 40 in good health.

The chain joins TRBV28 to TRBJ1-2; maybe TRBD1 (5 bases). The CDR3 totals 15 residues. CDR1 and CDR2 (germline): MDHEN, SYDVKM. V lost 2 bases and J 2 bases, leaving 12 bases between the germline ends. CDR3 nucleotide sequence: TGTGCCAGCAGTTTAGGATCAGGGACGAACTATGGCTACACCTTC. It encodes CASSLGSGTNYGYTF.

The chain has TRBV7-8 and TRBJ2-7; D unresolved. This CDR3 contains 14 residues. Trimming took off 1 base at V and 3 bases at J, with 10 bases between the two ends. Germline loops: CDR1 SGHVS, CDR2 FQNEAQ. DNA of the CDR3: TGTGCCAGCAGCTTAGGACACACGAACTACGAGCAGTACTTC. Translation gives CASSLGHTNYEQYF.

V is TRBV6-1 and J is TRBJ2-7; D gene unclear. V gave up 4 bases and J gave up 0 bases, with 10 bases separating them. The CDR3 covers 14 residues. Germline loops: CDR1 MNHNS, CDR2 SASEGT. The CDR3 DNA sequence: TGTGCCAGCAGTGCCGCAGCAGCCTCCTACGAGCAGTACTTC. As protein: CASSAAAASYEQYF.

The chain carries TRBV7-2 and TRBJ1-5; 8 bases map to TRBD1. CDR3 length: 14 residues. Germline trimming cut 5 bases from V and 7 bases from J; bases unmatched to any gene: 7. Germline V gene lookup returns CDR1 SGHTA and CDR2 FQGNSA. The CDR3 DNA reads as TGTGCCAGCAGCCTGACAGGGGTCAGGCAGCCCCAGCATTTT. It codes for CASSLTGVRQPQHF.

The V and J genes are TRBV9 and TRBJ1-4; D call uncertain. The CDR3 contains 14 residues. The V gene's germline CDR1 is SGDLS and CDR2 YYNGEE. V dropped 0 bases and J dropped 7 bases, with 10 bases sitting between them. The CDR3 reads CASSVEGSGEKLFF. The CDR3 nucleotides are TGTGCCAGCAGCGTAGAGGGTAGCGGTGAAAAACTGTTTTTT.

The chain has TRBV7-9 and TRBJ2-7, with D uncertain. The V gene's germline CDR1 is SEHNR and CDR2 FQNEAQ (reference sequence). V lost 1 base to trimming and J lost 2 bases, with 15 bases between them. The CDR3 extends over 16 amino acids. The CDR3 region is CASSLVSSPPPYEQYF. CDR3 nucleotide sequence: TGTGCCAGCAGCTTAGTATCCAGCCCGCCCCCCTACGAGCAGTACTTC.

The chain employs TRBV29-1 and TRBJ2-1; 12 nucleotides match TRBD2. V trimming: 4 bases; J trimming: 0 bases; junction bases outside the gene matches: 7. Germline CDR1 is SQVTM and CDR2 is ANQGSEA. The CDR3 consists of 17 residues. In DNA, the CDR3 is TGCAGCGTTGGGGCTAGCGGGAGGGTAAGCTCCTACAATGAGCAGTTCTTC. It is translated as CSVGASGRVSSYNEQFF.

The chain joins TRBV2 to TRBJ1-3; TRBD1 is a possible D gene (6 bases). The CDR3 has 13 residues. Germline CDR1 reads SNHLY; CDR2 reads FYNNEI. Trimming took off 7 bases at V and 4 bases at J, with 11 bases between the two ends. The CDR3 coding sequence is TGTGCCAGCAAAAGGGACAAAGGAAACACCATATATTTT. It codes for CASKRDKGNTIYF.

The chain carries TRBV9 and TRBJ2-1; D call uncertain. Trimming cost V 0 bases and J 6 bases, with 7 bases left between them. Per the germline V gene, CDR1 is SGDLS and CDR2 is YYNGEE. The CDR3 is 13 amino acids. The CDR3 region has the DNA TGTGCCAGCAGCGTAGGTAGTCTCAATGAGCAGTTCTTC. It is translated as CASSVGSLNEQFF.

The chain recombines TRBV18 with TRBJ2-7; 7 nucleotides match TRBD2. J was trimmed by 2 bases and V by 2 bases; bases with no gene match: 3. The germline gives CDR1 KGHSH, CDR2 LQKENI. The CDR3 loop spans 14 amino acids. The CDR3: CASSPAGLPYEQYF. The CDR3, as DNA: TGTGCCAGCTCACCAGCGGGACTACCCTACGAGCAGTACTTC.

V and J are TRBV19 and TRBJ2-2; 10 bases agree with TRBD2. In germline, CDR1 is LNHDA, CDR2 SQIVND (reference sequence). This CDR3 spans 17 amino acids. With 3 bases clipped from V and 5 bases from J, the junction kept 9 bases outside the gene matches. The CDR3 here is CASSILHSTSGTGELFF. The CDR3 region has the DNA TGTGCCAGTAGTATCCTCCACTCGACTAGCGGGACCGGGGAGCTGTTTTTT.

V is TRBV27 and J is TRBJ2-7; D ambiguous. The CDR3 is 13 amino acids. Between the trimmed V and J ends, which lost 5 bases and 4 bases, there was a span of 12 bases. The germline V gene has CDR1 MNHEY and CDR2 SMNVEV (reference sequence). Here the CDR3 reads CASSPHRPYEQYF. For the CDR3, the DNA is TGTGCCAGCAGTCCCCATAGACCGTACGAGCAGTACTTC.

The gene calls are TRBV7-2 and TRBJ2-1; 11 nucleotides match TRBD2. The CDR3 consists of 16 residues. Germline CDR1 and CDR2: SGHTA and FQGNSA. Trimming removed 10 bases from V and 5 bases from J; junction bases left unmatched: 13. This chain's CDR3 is CAIATGTSGPDNEQFF. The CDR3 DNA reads TGTGCCATCGCTACCGGGACTAGCGGACCTGACAATGAGCAGTTCTTC.

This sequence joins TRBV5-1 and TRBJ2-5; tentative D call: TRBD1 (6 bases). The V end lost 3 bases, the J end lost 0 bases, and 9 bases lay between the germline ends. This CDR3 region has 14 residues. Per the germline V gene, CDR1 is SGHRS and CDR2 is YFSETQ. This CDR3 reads CASSSDRNQETQYF. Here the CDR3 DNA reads TGCGCCAGCAGCTCGGACAGAAACCAAGAGACCCAGTACTTC.

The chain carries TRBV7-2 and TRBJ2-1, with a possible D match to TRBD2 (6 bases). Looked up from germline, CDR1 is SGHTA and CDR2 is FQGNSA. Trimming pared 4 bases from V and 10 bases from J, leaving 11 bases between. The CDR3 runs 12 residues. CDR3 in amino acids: CASSSGTGEQFF. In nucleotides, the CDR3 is TGTGCCAGCAGCTCTGGGACTGGAGAGCAGTTCTTC. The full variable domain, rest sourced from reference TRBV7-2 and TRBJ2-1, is GAGVSQSPSNKVTEKGKDVELRCDPISGHTALYWYRQSLGQGLEFLIYFQGNSAPDKSGLPSDRFSAERTGGSVSTLTIQRTQQEDSAVYLCASSSGTGEQFFGPGTRLTVL.

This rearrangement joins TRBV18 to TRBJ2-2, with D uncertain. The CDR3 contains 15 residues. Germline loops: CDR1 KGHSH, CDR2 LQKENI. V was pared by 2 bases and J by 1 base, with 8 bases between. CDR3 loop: CASSPRVLNTGELFF. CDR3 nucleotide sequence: TGTGCCAGCTCACCAAGGGTTCTGAACACCGGGGAGCTGTTTTTT.

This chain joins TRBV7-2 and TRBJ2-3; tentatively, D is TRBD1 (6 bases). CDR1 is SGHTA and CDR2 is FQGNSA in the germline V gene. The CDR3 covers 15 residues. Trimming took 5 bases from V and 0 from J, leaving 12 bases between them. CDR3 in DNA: TGTGCCAGCAGCGGGCAGGGGCGTAGCACAGATACGCAGTATTTT. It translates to CASSGQGRSTDTQYF.

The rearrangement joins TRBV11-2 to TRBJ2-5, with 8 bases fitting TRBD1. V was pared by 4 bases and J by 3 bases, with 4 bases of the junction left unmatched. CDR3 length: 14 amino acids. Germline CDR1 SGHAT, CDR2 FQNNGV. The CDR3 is CASSSLTGEETQYF. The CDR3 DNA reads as TGTGCCAGCAGCTCCCTGACAGGGGAAGAGACCCAGTACTTC. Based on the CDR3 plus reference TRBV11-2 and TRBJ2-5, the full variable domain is EAGVAQSPRYKIIEKRQSVAFWCNPISGHATLYWYQQILGQGPKLLIQFQNNGVVDDSQLPKDRFSAERLKGVDSTLKIQPAKLEDSAVYLCASSSLTGEETQYFGPGTRLLVL.

Here the CDR3 reads CASSPYRGTVAFF. The DNA of the CDR3 is TGTGCCAGCAGTCCTTACAGGGGAACCGTGGCTTTCTTT. This chain connects TRBV27 to TRBJ1-1; 7 bases agree with TRBD1. The CDR3 has 13 amino acids. The junction had 11 bases not matched to a gene; V was cut back by 5 bases and J by 11 bases. Germline CDR1 is MNHEY and CDR2 is SMNVEV (reference sequence).